The 8 T cell receptor beta chains below come from one sample, sequenced in a study of T cells in Graves' hyperthyroidism and ophthalmopathy. RNA transcripts were the template for amplifying TCR beta CDR3 regions. TCR CDR3 underwent first-round RT-PCR with the HTBI primer set. TCRdb processed the multiplex PCR reads anew with MiXCR; each CDR3 protein has one entry. This sample has some 600,000 distinct CDR3 sequences, with about 15% found just once. The sequenced sample consisted of blood. Receptors were obtained from a woman in her twenties or thirties with Graves' hyperthyroidism that later progressed to Graves' ophthalmopathy.

The chain employs TRBV20-1 and TRBJ2-7; possible D gene TRBD2, 5 bases. In germline, CDR1 is DFQATT, CDR2 SNEGSKA (reference sequence). The CDR3 extends over 12 amino acids. The V gene lost 3 bases and the J gene lost 5 bases, with 11 bases spanning the gap. The CDR3 region is CSAREVGDEQYF. The CDR3, as DNA: TGCAGTGCTAGGGAGGTGGGAGACGAGCAGTACTTC.

This clonotype has more than one count but fewer than ten. The chain joins TRBV7-9 to TRBJ1-6, with 7 bases fitting TRBD1. CDR3 length: 14 residues. The V gene's germline CDR1 is SEHNR and CDR2 FQNEAQ (reference sequence). Trimming removed 5 bases from V and 7 bases from J; junction bases left unmatched: 5. CDR3 nucleotides: TGTGCCAGCAGCCTTACAGGGGAAAATTCACCCCTCCACTTT. Translating gives CASSLTGENSPLHF. Full variable domain (missing parts from reference TRBV7-9 and TRBJ1-6): DTGVSQNPRHKITKRGQNVTFRCDPISEHNRLYWYRQTLGQGPEFLTYFQNEAQLEKSRLLSDRFSAERPKGSFSTLEIQRTEQGDSAMYLCASSLTGENSPLHFGNGTRLTVT.

Many counts were recorded for this clonotype. The chain links TRBV6-2 or TRBV6-3 to TRBJ2-2; the D is unclear. The CDR3 is made up of 15 amino acids. Trimming left V 2 bases short and J 4 bases short, with 11 bases between. Germline V gene data show CDR1 as MNHEY and CDR2 as SVGEGT. CDR3 DNA sequence: TGTGCCAGCAGTTACCCTGGCTTGGTCACCGGGGAGCTGTTTTTT. Protein: CASSYPGLVTGELFF.

This rearrangement joins TRBV3-1 to TRBJ2-1; TRBD2 matches at 15 bases. V shed 0 bases and J 0 bases; nucleotides not matched to a gene: 9. Germline assignment: CDR1 LGHDT and CDR2 YNNKEL (reference sequence). The CDR3 loop spans 21 amino acids. The chain's CDR3 is CASSQDQGLAGGWSSYNEQFF. CDR3 DNA sequence: TGTGCCAGCAGCCAAGATCAGGGACTAGCGGGAGGCTGGAGCTCCTACAATGAGCAGTTCTTC.

This chain links TRBV18 with TRBJ2-7; 11 positions match TRBD1. V gave up 3 bases and J gave up 4 bases; unmatched junction bases: 5. CDR3 length equals 15 residues. From germline, CDR1 is KGHSH and CDR2 LQKENI. CDR3 region: CASSPGTGGLYEQYF. The CDR3 region has the DNA TGTGCCAGCTCACCCGGGACAGGGGGGTTGTACGAGCAGTACTTC. The complete variable domain, with remaining parts taken from reference TRBV18 and TRBJ2-7, reads NAGVMQNPRHLVRRRGQEARLRCSPMKGHSHVYWYRQLPEEGLKFMVYLQKENIIDESGMPKERFSAEFPKEGPSILRIQQVVRGDSAAYFCASSPGTGGLYEQYFGPGTRLTVT.

This clonotype was recorded once. A much larger clone differs from this one at a single base, so this may be a read error. The chain carries TRBV20-1 and TRBJ2-1, with 14 bases aligning to TRBD2. Trimming at V came to 3 bases and at J to 9 bases, leaving 1 base not matched to a gene. This CDR3 comprises 13 residues. The germline gives CDR1 DFQATT, CDR2 SNEGSKA (reference sequence). As DNA, the CDR3 is TGCAGTGCTAGCGGACTAGCGGGAGGTGAGCAGTTCTTC. The encoded protein is CSASGLAGGEQFF.

The table lists this clonotype with many counts. V gene TRBV6-1 combines with J gene TRBJ2-3; 9 bases fit TRBD1. From germline, CDR1 is MNHNS and CDR2 SASEGT. V shed 0 bases and J 10 bases; nucleotides not matched to a gene: 11. The CDR3 runs 16 residues. CDR3 coding DNA: TGTGCCAGCAGTGAAGCTCGGACAGGGGAATGGGTTGCGCAGTATTTT. Residues: CASSEARTGEWVAQYF.

The sample holds many counts of this clonotype. The chain combines TRBV6-1 with TRBJ2-2; D perhaps matches TRBD1 (5 bases). The CDR3 length is 15 residues. Trimming took off 5 bases at V and 7 bases at J, with 17 bases between the two ends. Germline assignment: CDR1 MNHNS and CDR2 SASEGT. In nucleotides, the CDR3 is TGTGCCAGCAGTCTAATAAACTGGGGCTACGGGGAGCTGTTTTTT. It codes for CASSLINWGYGELFF.